The present T cell receptor beta chain was sequenced within a study of beta chain features in type 1 diabetes. Turning to the study itself: Over all samples combined, about 99,000,000 sorted cells were examined.

Findings and limits, study-wide: TCRB CDR3s from Type 1 diabetes patients were moderately but significantly shorter in all four CD4+ subsets.

TCRB transcripts that were expressed got sequenced, as all of the isolated RNA had been reverse transcribed. Measured with immunoSEQ multiplex PCR; TCRdb has only the in-frame clones, and not every one. This table has 200,000 to 300,000 clones, approximately 14% appearing once. Regarding this clone: No antigen is known for it.

Cells sorted by CD45RO/CCR7/CD25/CD127/CD95/CD27 comprised CD4+ naive, central memory, regulatory and stem cell-like memory cells. The clonotype originates from a woman between 40 and 55 years old in good health. Sequenced input: naive CD4+ T cells from blood.

CDR3 DNA: TGTGCCACCAGCAGCTTATCGGGTCAGCCCCAGCATTTT. Translating gives CATSSLSGQPQHF. V gene TRBV15 combines with J gene TRBJ1-5; D uncertain. Trimming shortened V by 3 bases and J by 6 bases, and 9 bases separated the two germline ends. The CDR3 has 13 amino acids. In germline, CDR1 is LNHNV, CDR2 YYDKDF (reference sequence).